A selection of T cell receptor beta chains follows, all from one sample in a study of shared clonotypes between healthy human individuals. Measured with immunoSEQ multiplex PCR; TCRdb has only the in-frame clones, and not every one. Among about 2 million clones, around 95% were seen once, and the ten largest hold roughly 0.13%. The sequencing sample was made of naive CD4+ T cells sorted from blood. These receptors all come from a man younger than 35 in good health. Both conserved end residues are part of each CDR3. Each record gives: V gene, J gene, D gene, clone size, CDR3 protein, CDR3 DNA. A D gene is named only where the DNA matches it firmly. For some rows the clone size is stated as once, few or many, or as a class when expanded; others skip it.

>TRBV28|TRBJ2-7|TRBD1|NA
CASSPGQGEQYF
TGTGCCAGCAGTCCGGGACAGGGAGAGCAGTACTTC
>TRBV7-9|TRBJ2-3|TRBD2|many
CASSRSGGATDTQYF
TGTGCCAGCAGCCGTAGCGGGGGGGCCACAGATACGCAGTATTTT
>TRBV4-1|TRBJ2-5|NA|NA
CASSPLPRGTQYF
TGCGCCAGCAGCCCTTTACCGCGAGGGACCCAGTACTTC
>TRBV15|TRBJ2-3|NA|NA
CATNRAGRTLGTDTQYF
TGTGCCACCAATAGGGCAGGGAGGACTTTAGGCACAGATACGCAGTATTTT
>TRBV10-3|TRBJ2-7|TRBD1|NA
CAISLGQGDEQYF
TGTGCCATCAGCCTGGGACAGGGGGACGAGCAGTACTTC
>TRBV4-2|TRBJ2-5|NA|NA
CASSQDWSTGQETQYF
TGTGCCAGCAGCCAAGATTGGTCGACGGGACAAGAGACCCAGTACTTC
>TRBV18|TRBJ2-1|NA|NA
CASSPTVLYNEQFF
TGTGCCAGCTCACCTACAGTCCTGTACAATGAGCAGTTCTTC
>TRBV5-1|TRBJ2-5|TRBD1|NA
CASSWGQGQETQYF
TGCGCCAGCAGCTGGGGACAGGGTCAAGAGACCCAGTACTTC
>TRBV29-1|TRBJ1-1|NA|NA
CSVTLVANTEAFF
TGCAGCGTTACTTTGGTAGCGAACACTGAAGCTTTCTTT
>TRBV7-6|TRBJ2-1|NA|NA
CASSTLGSGSTVHEQFF
TGTGCCAGCAGCACCCTCGGGTCGGGATCTACAGTCCATGAGCAGTTCTTC
>TRBV19|TRBJ2-1|NA|NA
CASRADRVSYNEQFF
TGTGCCAGTAGAGCCGACAGAGTCTCCTACAATGAGCAGTTCTTC